Following are 10 T cell receptor beta chains from one sample sequenced in a study of CD8 T cells in Susac syndrome. A quantity of about 0.45 to 1 ug RNA underwent reverse transcription using random hexamers. TCRdb passed the immunoSEQ multiplex PCR reads through MiXCR, listing each CDR3 protein once. The table records about 400,000 distinct CDR3 sequences, around 85% of them present only once. The sample taken for sequencing was CD8+ T cells from PBMCs. These receptors all stem from a human donor with multiple sclerosis.

The V gene is TRBV28, the J gene TRBJ1-2; D gene ambiguous. Between the trimmed V and J ends, which lost 2 bases and 7 bases, there was a span of 14 bases. Germline CDR1 MDHEN, CDR2 SYDVKM. The CDR3 runs to 14 residues. The CDR3 coding sequence is TGTGCCAGCAGTTTAAGGAACGCAGGTACTGGCTACACCTTC. It translates to CASSLRNAGTGYTF.

The chain recombines TRBV28 with TRBJ2-1, with 11 bases matching TRBD2. V was pared by 3 bases and J by 8 bases, with 12 bases of the junction left unmatched. Germline assignment: CDR1 MDHEN and CDR2 SYDVKM. This CDR3 contains 17 residues. CDR3 sequence (DNA): TGTGCCAGCAGTTTGGTGGCTAGCGGGAGGATTTTGGATGAGCAGTTCTTC. Protein product: CASSLVASGRILDEQFF.

This chain links TRBV5-8 with TRBJ1-1; D is undetermined. Germline loops: CDR1 SGHTS, CDR2 YDEGEE. The V end was cut by 0 bases, the J end by 2 bases, with 14 bases between. This CDR3 is built from 16 residues. The CDR3 nucleotides are TGTGCCAGCAGCTTGGGCTCTAGGAAAGAAAACACTGAAGCTTTCTTT. Translating it yields CASSLGSRKENTEAFF.

The chain couples TRBV24-1 to TRBJ2-7; D may be TRBD1 (5 bases). This CDR3 region has 14 residues. V lost 3 bases to trimming and J lost 5 bases, with 13 bases between them. Germline lookup yields CDR1 KGHDR and CDR2 SFDVKD. The CDR3 region has the DNA TGTGCCACCAGTGATGGGCAGGGTGCGGACGAGCAGTACTTC. Amino acid sequence: CATSDGQGADEQYF.

V and J are TRBV20-1 and TRBJ1-4; TRBD1 aligns across 8 bases. The V gene end was trimmed by 4 bases and the J gene end by 7 bases; junction bases not matched to a gene: 8. Germline V gene sequence: CDR1 DFQATT, CDR2 SNEGSKA (reference sequence). The CDR3 spans 14 residues. The DNA for the CDR3 is TGCAGTGCTAAACAGGGACAGGAATTTGAAAAACTGTTTTTT. Protein: CSAKQGQEFEKLFF.

J is TRBJ2-3 and V is TRBV10-1, with D possibly being TRBD1 (5 bases). CDR1 is WNHNN and CDR2 is SYGVQD in the germline V gene (reference sequence). Trimming shortened V by 6 bases and J by 3 bases, and 10 bases separated the two germline ends. This CDR3 has 13 residues. CDR3 nucleotides: TGCGCCAGCAGCGGAAGACAGACAGATACGCAGTATTTT. This translates into CASSGRQTDTQYF.

The V call is TRBV27, the J call TRBJ1-5; possible D gene TRBD1, 6 bases. The germline CDR1 and CDR2 sequences are MNHEY and SMNVEV (reference sequence). The CDR3 runs to 14 residues. V gave up 6 bases and J gave up 2 bases, with 11 bases separating them. The CDR3, as DNA: TGTGCCAGCAGGCAACAGGGAGGCAATCAGCCCCAGCATTTT. Its protein is CASRQQGGNQPQHF.

The chain links TRBV6-1 to TRBJ2-6, with no clear D. The CDR3 has 16 residues. Germline V CDR1 and CDR2: MNHNS, SASEGT. Trimming took 4 bases from V and 2 from J, leaving 12 bases between them. DNA for the CDR3: TGTGCCAGCAGTGTCTTAAGCCCACCTGGGGCCAACGTCCTGACTTTC. Amino acid sequence: CASSVLSPPGANVLTF.

V usage is TRBV5-4 and J usage is TRBJ2-7; D possibly corresponds to TRBD2 (7 bases). From germline, CDR1 is SGHNT and CDR2 YYREEE (reference sequence). V was clipped by 0 bases and J by 12 bases, with 16 bases between them. This CDR3 is 13 amino acids long. The CDR3 protein is CASSLVGERDTYF. The CDR3 DNA reads as TGTGCCAGCAGCTTGGTGGGGGAGCGGGACACGTACTTC.

The V gene is TRBV15, the J gene TRBJ1-2, with 9 bases that match TRBD1. The CDR3 extends over 16 amino acids. The ends lost 5 bases at V and 4 bases at J; junction bases unmatched: 11. From germline, CDR1 is LNHNV and CDR2 YYDKDF (reference sequence). The CDR3 DNA follows: TGTGCCACCAGCGGGCAATCCGACAGGGGGGCCTATGGCTACACCTTC. It is translated as CATSGQSDRGAYGYTF.